The 25 T cell receptor beta chains given below trace back to one sample, sequenced in a study of blood T cells in healthy people across ages. The authors ran a second PCR of 7 to 11 cycles using a sample-barcoded 5' primer and a J-beta primer mix. TCRdb independently ran MiXCR on the 5' RACE reads; one entry per CDR3 protein. The sample carries hundreds of thousands of distinct CDR3 sequences, around half recorded once. Sequences were obtained from blood. These receptors were obtained from a man aged 80 or over in good health.

This chain links TRBV6-6 with TRBJ2-3, with TRBD2 matching 12 bases. V shed 2 bases and J 7 bases; nucleotides not matched to a gene: 10. CDR3 size: 17 residues. Per germline, CDR1 MNHNY and CDR2 SVGAGI (reference sequence). The CDR3 coding sequence is TGTGCCAGCAGTTACAGGCAGCTAGCGGGAGGGGACCATACGCAGTATTTT. Its translation: CASSYRQLAGGDHTQYF.

The genes are TRBV24-1 and TRBJ2-3; a weak D match, TRBD1 (6 bases). The CDR3 runs 15 residues. CDR1 is KGHDR, CDR2 SFDVKD, per germline. Trimming removed 5 bases at V and 3 bases at J, with 14 bases between. For the CDR3, the DNA is TGTGCCACCAGTGCCTCGGGACATGGTACAGATACGCAGTATTTT. Protein sequence: CATSASGHGTDTQYF.

The table lists this clonotype with a few counts. This rearrangement joins TRBV7-2 to TRBJ2-3, with TRBD1 matching over 9 bases. V gave up 1 base and J gave up 2 bases; unmatched junction bases: 4. The CDR3 has 16 amino acids. Germline V gives CDR1 SGHTA, CDR2 FQGNSA. The CDR3 spells CASSLVGTGITDTQYF. DNA for the CDR3: TGTGCCAGCAGCTTAGTAGGGACAGGGATCACAGATACGCAGTATTTT.

There are a few counts of this clonotype. V gene TRBV7-2 combines with J gene TRBJ2-4; a possible D gene is TRBD2 (7 bases). CDR3 length equals 19 residues. Germline-derived CDR1 and CDR2 are SGHTA and FQGNSA. The V end lost 2 bases, the J end lost 7 bases, and 27 bases lay between the germline ends. CDR3 DNA: TGTGCCAGCAGCTTAAGCCCCCATTTCTCGCGGGGGCGTGAGAACATTCAGTACTTC. This codes for CASSLSPHFSRGRENIQYF.

The chain couples TRBV20-1 to TRBJ2-7, with 8 positions matching TRBD2. The J segment lost 0 bases and the V segment lost 6 bases, leaving 7 bases of the junction unmatched. In germline, CDR1 is DFQATT, CDR2 SNEGSKA (reference sequence). The CDR3 length is 14 residues. This CDR3 is CSAAGGGFSYEQYF. The CDR3 DNA reads TGCAGTGCCGCGGGGGGAGGGTTCTCCTACGAGCAGTACTTC.

This chain joins TRBV4-3 and TRBJ1-1; D remains unclear. The germline V gene encodes CDR1 LGHNA and CDR2 YSLEER. The CDR3 spans 14 residues. Trimming stripped 4 bases from V and 1 base from J, with 10 bases between. The CDR3 bases are TGCGCCAGCAGCCGAGGCACAACGAACACTGAAGCTTTCTTT. Translating it yields CASSRGTTNTEAFF.

This clonotype has a handful of counts. The V call is TRBV28, the J call TRBJ1-5; D is uncertain. Germline assignment: CDR1 MDHEN and CDR2 SYDVKM. The CDR3 has 14 residues. The ends were cut back, 3 bases at V and 1 base at J, with 7 bases in the middle. CDR3 nucleotide sequence: TGTGCCAGCAGTTTCGGCGGCAGCAATCAGCCCCAGCATTTT. It codes for CASSFGGSNQPQHF.

In this sample, this clonotype turned up many times. The chain joins TRBV6-5 to TRBJ2-2; D tentatively reads TRBD1 or TRBD2 (6 bases each). This CDR3 is built from 17 residues. The V and J ends lost 1 base and 0 bases respectively, with 12 bases between them. Germline V gene data show CDR1 as MNHEY and CDR2 as SVGAGI. For the CDR3, the DNA is TGTGCCAGCAGTTACTACCAAGGGGGGACGAACACCGGGGAGCTGTTTTTT. Translation gives CASSYYQGGTNTGELFF.

The chain combines TRBV5-1 with TRBJ1-6; no definite D call. Trimming stripped 6 bases from V and 9 bases from J, with 10 bases between. Germline V gives CDR1 SGHRS, CDR2 YFSETQ. CDR3 length equals 12 residues. The CDR3 is CASKLEGSPLHF. The CDR3 DNA is TGCGCCAGCAAGTTAGAAGGTTCACCCCTCCACTTT.

V gene TRBV2 combines with J gene TRBJ1-4, with TRBD1 matching over 9 bases. CDR3 size: 14 residues. The J segment lost 7 bases and the V segment lost 6 bases, leaving 6 bases of the junction unmatched. The V gene's germline CDR1 is SNHLY and CDR2 FYNNEI. Here the CDR3 reads CASSEYRGREKLFF. The CDR3 DNA sequence: TGTGCCAGCAGCGAATACAGGGGGCGTGAAAAACTGTTTTTT.

This clonotype was seen a handful of times. The chain uses TRBV29-1 and TRBJ2-7; 8 bases align to TRBD1. Germline CDR1 reads SQVTM; CDR2 reads ANQGSEA. The trim removed 7 bases at V and 4 bases at J, leaving 9 bases unmatched. This CDR3 is built from 13 residues. This CDR3 reads CSAARTGSYEQYF. The CDR3 DNA sequence: TGCAGCGCCGCCCGGACAGGGTCTTACGAGCAGTACTTC.

This clonotype was seen ten or more times. V and J are TRBV6-5 and TRBJ1-6; 8 bases fit TRBD1. Germline CDR1 reads MNHEY; CDR2 reads SVGAGI. The CDR3 is 14 residues long. V was clipped by 4 bases and J by 7 bases; unmatched bases: 3. The CDR3 loop reads CASSLQGGNSPLHF. The DNA of the CDR3 is TGTGCCAGCAGTTTACAGGGGGGGAATTCACCCCTCCACTTT.

The chain recombines TRBV6-1 with TRBJ1-2; D is uncertain. The CDR3 consists of 14 residues. Germline lookup yields CDR1 MNHNS and CDR2 SASEGT. Trimming took 2 bases from V and 4 from J, leaving 11 bases between them. The CDR3 DNA follows: TGTGCCAGCAGTGAACGCGGCGGTCCCTATGGCTACACCTTC. Its translation is CASSERGGPYGYTF.

This clonotype was counted a single time. The chain carries TRBV5-1 and TRBJ2-3; 16 nucleotides match TRBD2. Germline CDR1 reads SGHRS; CDR2 reads YFSETQ. V lost 4 bases, J lost 3 bases, and 5 bases stayed unmatched. The CDR3 is made up of 17 amino acids. The CDR3 reads CASSTGTSGGGTDTQYF. The DNA for the CDR3 is TGCGCCAGCAGCACGGGGACTAGCGGGGGGGGAACAGATACGCAGTATTTT.

V gene TRBV4-1 combines with J gene TRBJ2-7; no reliable D call. The CDR3 sequence is 14 residues long. Germline CDR1 reads MGHRA; CDR2 reads YSYEKL. V shed 4 bases and J shed 5 bases, with 15 bases lying between them. CDR3 protein: CASSLSRLRDEQYF. The CDR3 coding sequence is TGCGCCAGCAGCCTCTCGAGGTTAAGGGACGAGCAGTACTTC.

This clonotype was seen a few times. This chain joins TRBV7-9 and TRBJ1-1; 8 nucleotides match TRBD1. Germline CDR1 and CDR2: SEHNR and FQNEAQ (reference sequence). V was pared by 5 bases and J by 3 bases, with 8 bases of the junction left unmatched. The CDR3 spans 15 residues. The CDR3 DNA reads TGTGCCAGCAGCCCAGGACAGGGACGGGACACTGAAGCTTTCTTT. Its translation is CASSPGQGRDTEAFF.

The rearrangement uses TRBV29-1 and TRBJ2-1; 7 positions match TRBD2. Trimming at V came to 3 bases and at J to 7 bases, leaving 6 bases not matched to a gene. Germline V gene sequence: CDR1 SQVTM, CDR2 ANQGSEA. The CDR3 loop spans 13 amino acids. CDR3 bases: TGCAGCGTTGATAGGACTAGTTTTAATGAGCAGTTCTTC. This encodes CSVDRTSFNEQFF.

This clonotype has just a few counts. The V call is TRBV28, the J call TRBJ1-2; tentatively, D is TRBD1 (6 bases). The CDR3 spans 14 residues. Per germline, CDR1 MDHEN and CDR2 SYDVKM. Trimming removed 6 bases at V and 0 bases at J, with 11 bases between. The CDR3 loop reads CASRTTGANYGYTF. Here the CDR3 DNA reads TGTGCCAGCAGAACGACAGGAGCTAACTATGGCTACACCTTC.

CDR3 coding DNA: TGCAGTGCTAGAGATCCAGCGGGGGGGCAGGAGACCCAGTACTTC. Translation gives CSARDPAGGQETQYF. V is TRBV20-1 and J is TRBJ2-5; TRBD2 matches 10 bases. The CDR3 length is 15 residues. Germline V gene lookup returns CDR1 DFQATT and CDR2 SNEGSKA (reference sequence). V lost 0 bases and J lost 5; bases outside the gene matches: 6.

The chain recombines TRBV6-2 or TRBV6-3 with TRBJ1-4, with D uncertain. Germline assignment: CDR1 MNHEY and CDR2 SVGEGT. This CDR3 has 12 residues. The V end lost 6 bases, the J end lost 5 bases, and 7 bases lay between the germline ends. CDR3 loop: CASRAGNEKLFF. The DNA for the CDR3 is TGTGCCAGCAGGGCCGGGAATGAAAAACTGTTTTTT.

This clonotype was counted only a few times. The chain combines TRBV5-1 with TRBJ2-7; TRBD1 is a possible D gene (6 bases). Per the germline V gene, CDR1 is SGHRS and CDR2 is YFSETQ. The CDR3 length is 14 residues. Trimming removed 0 bases from V and 5 bases from J, with 12 bases in between. The CDR3 DNA sequence: TGCGCCAGCAGCTTGGGACAGGAGTTCGACGAGCAGTACTTC. It specifies CASSLGQEFDEQYF. Together with reference TRBV5-1 and TRBJ2-7, the CDR3 gives the full variable domain: KAGVTQTPRYLIKTRGQQVTLSCSPISGHRSVSWYQQTPGQGLQFLFEYFSETQRNKGNFPGRFSGRQFSNSRSEMNVSTLELGDSALYLCASSLGQEFDEQYFGPGTRLTVT.

V and J are TRBV9 and TRBJ2-6; D perhaps matches TRBD1 (5 bases). The CDR3 sequence is 18 residues long. The V gene lost 0 bases and the J gene lost 2 bases, with 15 bases spanning the gap. Germline CDR1 and CDR2: SGDLS and YYNGEE. The CDR3: CASSVGVGRFTGANVLTF. The DNA for the CDR3 is TGTGCCAGCAGCGTAGGTGTGGGGCGATTTACTGGGGCCAACGTCCTGACTTTC.

This clonotype was observed a handful of times. Here the CDR3 reads CASKEAGVETQYF. The CDR3 DNA follows: TGCGCCAGCAAGGAGGCGGGAGTAGAGACCCAGTACTTC. This chain uses TRBV10-2 with TRBJ2-7, with 7 bases matching TRBD2. The assigned J gene may be wrong: the sequence end matches TRBJ2-5 better. Looked up from germline, CDR1 is WSHSY and CDR2 is SAAADI. The CDR3 loop spans 13 amino acids.

V gene TRBV6-9 combines with J gene TRBJ2-1; D gene ambiguous. CDR3 size: 15 residues. CDR1 MNHGY and CDR2 SVAAGI come from the germline V gene. The germline V and J ends were trimmed by 5 bases and 5 bases, with 16 bases remaining between them. Written as DNA, the CDR3 is TGTGCCAGCAGTCCCGCCGCTGGCGGAGACAATGAGCAGTTCTTC. Translated, it gives CASSPAAGGDNEQFF.

The chain carries TRBV12-3 or TRBV12-4 and TRBJ2-1; TRBD2 agrees at 9 bases. The DNA end favors TRBJ2-7, so the J call may be wrong. CDR3 length: 15 amino acids. CDR3 amino acids: CASSHLAGTYNEQYF. In DNA form, the CDR3 reads TGTGCCAGCAGTCACCTAGCGGGGACCTACAATGAGCAGTACTTC.